What follows are 9 T cell receptor beta chains derived from one specimen sequenced in a study of T cells in localized non-small cell lung cancer. Profiled with immunoSEQ multiplex PCR; TCRdb holds only in-frame clones, not every one. Among under 6,500 clones listed, less than 40% were seen once. Material: lung tumor tissue, obtained before any cancer treatment. The receptors originated from a female donor at least 60 years old with stage I lung adenocarcinoma.

V usage is TRBV11-3 and J usage is TRBJ2-3; TRBD2 might be the D (7 bases). CDR1 SGHNT and CDR2 YENEEA come from the germline V gene. The ends were cut back, 3 bases at V and 5 bases at J, with 27 bases in the middle. The length of the CDR3 is 19 residues. The CDR3 region has the DNA TGTGCCAGCAGCTTCATACCACGACACCGCGGGGGCAGCGAAGATACGCAGTATTTT. Translated: CASSFIPRHRGGSEDTQYF.

The chain combines TRBV6-4 with TRBJ2-1; D may correspond to TRBD1 or TRBD2 (6 bases each). The CDR3 covers 13 residues. Trimming shortened V by 8 bases and J by 5 bases, and 13 bases separated the two germline ends. Looked up from germline, CDR1 is MRHNA and CDR2 is SNTAGT. The CDR3 region has the DNA TGTGCCAGCTACGGGGGCGCCCACAATGAGCAGTTCTTC. This sequence encodes CASYGGAHNEQFF.

The chain uses TRBV9 and TRBJ2-7; the D is unclear. The CDR3 is 12 amino acids. The V end lost 5 bases, the J end lost 1 base, and 7 bases lay between the germline ends. Germline CDR1 and CDR2: SGDLS and YYNGEE. CDR3 bases: TGTGCCAGCAGTGTGGTGTCCTACGAGCAGTACTTC. Encoded protein: CASSVVSYEQYF.

The sample holds a few counts of this clone. Because the CDR3's place on the DNA is in doubt, the DNA is left out and the CDR3 is given as listed by TCRdb. The chain joins TRBV6-8 to TRBJ2-2. The CDR3 length is 14 residues, termini included. Germline V gene sequence: CDR1 MNHGY, CDR2 SAAAGT. The CDR3 loop is CASSSSKNTGELFF.

This clone was counted between two and nine times. This rearrangement joins TRBV6-8 to TRBJ2-3; D gene unclear. Germline values: CDR1 MNHGY, CDR2 SAAAGT. This CDR3 spans 14 amino acids. V dropped 3 bases and J dropped 2 bases, with 9 bases sitting between them. The DNA for the CDR3 is TGTGCCAGCAGTTATGGGCACAACACAGATACGCAGTATTTT. Protein product: CASSYGHNTDTQYF.

This clone is classed as large. V gene TRBV6-8 combines with J gene TRBJ2-1, with a tentative D call TRBD2 (6 bases). Trimming shortened V by 8 bases and J by 3 bases, and 11 bases separated the two germline ends. The V gene's germline CDR1 is MNHGY and CDR2 SAAAGT. CDR3 length: 13 residues. The CDR3 is CASGGTDYNEQFF. The DNA of the CDR3 is TGTGCCAGCGGGGGGACGGACTACAATGAGCAGTTCTTC.

This clone has just one count. The rearrangement uses TRBV25-1 and TRBJ2-2, with TRBD1 identical over 8 bases. Looked up from germline, CDR1 is MGHDK and CDR2 is SYGVNS. Unmatched junction bases numbered 12, after V lost 3 bases and J lost 3 bases. This CDR3 region has 18 residues. In DNA, the CDR3 is TGTGCCAGCAGTGACCCGTTTGTGACAGGGGAAGACACCGGGGAGCTGTTTTTT. It encodes CASSDPFVTGEDTGELFF.

The rearrangement uses TRBV6-8 and TRBJ2-6; 7 bases fit TRBD1. The CDR3 is made up of 17 amino acids. J lost 3 bases, V lost 7 bases, and 12 bases had no gene match. Per the germline V gene, CDR1 is MNHGY and CDR2 is SAAAGT. The CDR3 bases are TGTGCCAGCAAACCAACCGAGGGGGCTGGTGGGGCCAACGTCCTGACTTTC. This encodes CASKPTEGAGGANVLTF.

In regard to this clone: Different DNA sequences within this sample yield the same CDR3. The chain has TRBV18 and TRBJ1-1; D remains unclear. This CDR3 has 13 residues. V gave up 6 bases and J gave up 5 bases, with 13 bases separating them. Germline-derived CDR1 and CDR2 are KGHSH and LQKENI. CDR3 protein: CASSPAAGTEAFF. CDR3 DNA: TGTGCCAGCTCCCCGGCAGCCGGTACTGAAGCTTTCTTT.